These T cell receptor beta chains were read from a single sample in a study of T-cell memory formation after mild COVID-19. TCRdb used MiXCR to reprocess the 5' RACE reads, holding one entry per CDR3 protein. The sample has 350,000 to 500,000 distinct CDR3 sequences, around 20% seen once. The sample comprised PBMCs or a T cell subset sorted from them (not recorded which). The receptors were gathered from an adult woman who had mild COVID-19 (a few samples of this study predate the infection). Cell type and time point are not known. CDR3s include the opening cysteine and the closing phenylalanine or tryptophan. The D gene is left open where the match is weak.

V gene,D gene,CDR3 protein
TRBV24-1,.,CATSSATRTSYEQYF
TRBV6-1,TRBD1,CASSEGQGWEQYF
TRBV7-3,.,CASSSYRDTEAFF
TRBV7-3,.,CASSFNSLGEQFF
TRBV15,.,CATSRGSGVNTGELFF
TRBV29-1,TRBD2,CSVRPGTSGSPDTQYF
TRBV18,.,CASSPKVNTEAFF
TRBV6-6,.,CASSYSSGESPLHF
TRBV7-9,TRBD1,CASSLGTGINEKLFF
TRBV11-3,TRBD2,CASSPGLAGEGTYNEQFF
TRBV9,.,CARPGASDSTSTDTQYF
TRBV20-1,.,CSASRLQGITDTQYF
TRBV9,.,CASSPGTLPGGEQYF
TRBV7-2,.,CASSLAQGLRQPQHF
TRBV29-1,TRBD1,CSVTEGARPEAFF
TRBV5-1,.,CASSFRTGPTEAFF
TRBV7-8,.,CAIGGTNPDTQYF
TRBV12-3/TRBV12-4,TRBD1,CASSKRTGGGELFF
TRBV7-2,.,CASSPGQGRLYEQYF
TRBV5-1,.,CASSLAWSSYEQYF
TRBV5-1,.,CASSLEWGDNAAFF
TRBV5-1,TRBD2,CASSFRGLGMAEQFF
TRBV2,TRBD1,CASSERDRGLDYTF
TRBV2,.,CASSDEGGDEQYF
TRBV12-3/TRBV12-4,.,CASRLFRGDYGYTF
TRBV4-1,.,CASSQTVLGTEAFF
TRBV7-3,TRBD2,CASSPYAGEGRDTQYF
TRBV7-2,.,CASSFPGIQETQYF
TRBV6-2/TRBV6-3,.,CASSYSGRSTEAFF
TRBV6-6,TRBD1,CASSASGGVKSSPLHF
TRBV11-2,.,CASSLAFSESYEQYF
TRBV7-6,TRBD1,CASSLTGGNPMAFF
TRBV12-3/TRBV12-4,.,CASSFGFTEAFF
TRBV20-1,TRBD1,CSASGTGGDSGNTIYF
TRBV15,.,CATSRERSYEQYF
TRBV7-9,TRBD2,CASSFLSSGHNEQFF
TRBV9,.,CASSVLSVADTQYF
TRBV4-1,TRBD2,CASSQLPGLATYEQYF
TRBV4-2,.,CASSPRRERGDQPQHF
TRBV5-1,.,CASSSQGQSQETQYF
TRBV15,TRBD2,CATSSGLAGQSSYEQYF
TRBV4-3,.,CASSQGRGIDGYTF
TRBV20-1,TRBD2,CSAKLAGGNNEQFF
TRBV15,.,CATSRDGQEYGYTF
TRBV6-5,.,CASSVTGTSFTF
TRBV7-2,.,CASSLVGLETQYF
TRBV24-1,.,CATSAPGRQETQYF
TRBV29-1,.,CSVEKGVNTEAFF
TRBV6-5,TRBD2,CASSYGLAKNTGELFF
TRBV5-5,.,CASTWEFTEAFF
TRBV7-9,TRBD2,CASSLTGGGHTDTQYF
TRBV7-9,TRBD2,CASSFFRTSGSRWNEQFF